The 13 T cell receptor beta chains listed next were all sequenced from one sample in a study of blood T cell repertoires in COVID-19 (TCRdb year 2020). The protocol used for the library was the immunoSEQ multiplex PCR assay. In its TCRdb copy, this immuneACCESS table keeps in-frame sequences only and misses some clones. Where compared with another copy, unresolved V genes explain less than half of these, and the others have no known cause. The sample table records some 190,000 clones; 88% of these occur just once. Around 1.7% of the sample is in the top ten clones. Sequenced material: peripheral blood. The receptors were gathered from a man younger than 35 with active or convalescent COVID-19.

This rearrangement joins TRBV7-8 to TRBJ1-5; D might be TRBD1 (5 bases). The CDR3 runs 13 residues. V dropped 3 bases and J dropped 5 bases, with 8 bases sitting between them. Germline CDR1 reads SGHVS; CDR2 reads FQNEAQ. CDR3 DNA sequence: TGTGCCAGCAGCTTCAGGGCGGATCAGCCCCAGCATTTT. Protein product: CASSFRADQPQHF. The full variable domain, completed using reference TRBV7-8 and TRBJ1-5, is GAGVSQSPRYKVAKRGQDVALRCDPISGHVSLFWYQQALGQGPEFLTYFQNEAQLDKSGLPSDRFFAERPEGSVSTLKIQRTQQEDSAVYLCASSFRADQPQHFGDGTRLSIL.

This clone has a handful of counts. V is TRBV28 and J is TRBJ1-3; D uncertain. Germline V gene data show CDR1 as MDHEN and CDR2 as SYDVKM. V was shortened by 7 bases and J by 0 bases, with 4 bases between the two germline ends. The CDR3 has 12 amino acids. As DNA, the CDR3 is TGTGCCAGCATCAGCTCTGGAAACACCATATATTTT. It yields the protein CASISSGNTIYF. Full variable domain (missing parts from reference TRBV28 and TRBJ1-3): DVKVTQSSRYLVKRTGEKVFLECVQDMDHENMFWYRQDPGLGLRLIYFSYDVKMKEKGDIPEGYSVSREKKERFSLILESASTNQTSMYLCASISSGNTIYFGEGSWLTVV.

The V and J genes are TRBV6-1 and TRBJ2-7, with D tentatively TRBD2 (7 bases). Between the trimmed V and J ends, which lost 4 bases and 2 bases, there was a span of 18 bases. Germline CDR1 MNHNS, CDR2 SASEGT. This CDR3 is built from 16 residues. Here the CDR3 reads CASSGSRRGTTYEQYF. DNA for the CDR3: TGTGCCAGCAGTGGCTCTAGGCGGGGGACAACCTACGAGCAGTACTTC.

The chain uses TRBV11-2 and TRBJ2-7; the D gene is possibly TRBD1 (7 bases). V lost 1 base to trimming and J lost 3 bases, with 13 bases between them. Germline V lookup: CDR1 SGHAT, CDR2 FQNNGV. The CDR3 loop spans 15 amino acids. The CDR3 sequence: CASSLGQGGYYEQYF. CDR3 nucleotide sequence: TGTGCCAGCAGCTTAGGGCAGGGGGGATACTACGAGCAGTACTTC. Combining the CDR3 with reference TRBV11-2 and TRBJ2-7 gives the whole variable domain EAGVAQSPRYKIIEKRQSVAFWCNPISGHATLYWYQQILGQGPKLLIQFQNNGVVDDSQLPKDRFSAERLKGVDSTLKIQPAKLEDSAVYLCASSLGQGGYYEQYFGPGTRLTVT.

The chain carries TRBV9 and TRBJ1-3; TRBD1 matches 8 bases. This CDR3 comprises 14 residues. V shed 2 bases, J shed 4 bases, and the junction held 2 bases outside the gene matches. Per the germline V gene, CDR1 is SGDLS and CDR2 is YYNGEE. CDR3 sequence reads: CASSVQGAGNTIYF. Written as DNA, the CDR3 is TGTGCCAGCAGCGTCCAGGGGGCAGGAAACACCATATATTTT.

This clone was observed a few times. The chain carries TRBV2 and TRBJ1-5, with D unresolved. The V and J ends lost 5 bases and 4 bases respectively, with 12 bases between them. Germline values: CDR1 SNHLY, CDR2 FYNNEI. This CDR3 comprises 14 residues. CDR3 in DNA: TGTGCCAGCAGTCGGGAAGACCGTAATCAGCCCCAGCATTTT. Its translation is CASSREDRNQPQHF.

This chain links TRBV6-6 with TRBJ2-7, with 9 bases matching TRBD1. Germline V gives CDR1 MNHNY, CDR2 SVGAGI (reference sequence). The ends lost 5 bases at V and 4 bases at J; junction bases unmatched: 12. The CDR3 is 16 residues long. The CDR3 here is CASSPETTGGLYEQYF. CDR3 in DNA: TGTGCCAGCAGTCCTGAAACGACAGGGGGTTTGTACGAGCAGTACTTC.

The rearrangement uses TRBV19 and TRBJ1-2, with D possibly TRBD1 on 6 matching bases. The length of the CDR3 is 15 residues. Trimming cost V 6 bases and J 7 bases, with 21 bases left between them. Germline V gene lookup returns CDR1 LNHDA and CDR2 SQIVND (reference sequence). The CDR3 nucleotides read TGTGCCAGTAGGGGAGTTCGGACAGCGTACTCTGGCTACACCTTC. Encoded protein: CASRGVRTAYSGYTF.

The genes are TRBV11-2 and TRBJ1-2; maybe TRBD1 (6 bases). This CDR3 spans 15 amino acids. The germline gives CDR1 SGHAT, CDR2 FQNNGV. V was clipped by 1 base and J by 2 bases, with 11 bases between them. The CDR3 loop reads CASSLGTASNYGYTF. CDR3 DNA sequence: TGTGCCAGCAGCTTAGGGACAGCTTCCAACTATGGCTACACCTTC.

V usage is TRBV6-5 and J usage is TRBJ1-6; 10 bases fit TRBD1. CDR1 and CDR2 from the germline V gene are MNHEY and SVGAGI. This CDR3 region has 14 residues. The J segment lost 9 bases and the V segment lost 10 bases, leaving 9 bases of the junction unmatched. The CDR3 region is CATQPGTGVSPLHF. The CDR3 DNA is TGTGCCACCCAGCCCGGGACAGGGGTTTCACCCCTCCACTTT.

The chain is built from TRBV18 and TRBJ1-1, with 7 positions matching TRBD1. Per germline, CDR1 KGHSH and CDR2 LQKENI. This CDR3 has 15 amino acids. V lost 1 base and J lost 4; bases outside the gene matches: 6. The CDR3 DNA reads TGTGCCAGCTCACCACGGACAGGATGGGCCACTGAAGCTTTCTTT. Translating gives CASSPRTGWATEAFF.

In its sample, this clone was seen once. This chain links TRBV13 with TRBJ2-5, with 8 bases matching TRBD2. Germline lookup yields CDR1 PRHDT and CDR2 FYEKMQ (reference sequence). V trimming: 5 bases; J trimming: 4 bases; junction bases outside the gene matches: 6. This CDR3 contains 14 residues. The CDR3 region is CASSLPGGGETQYF. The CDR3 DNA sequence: TGTGCCAGCAGCCTTCCGGGAGGGGGAGAGACCCAGTACTTC.

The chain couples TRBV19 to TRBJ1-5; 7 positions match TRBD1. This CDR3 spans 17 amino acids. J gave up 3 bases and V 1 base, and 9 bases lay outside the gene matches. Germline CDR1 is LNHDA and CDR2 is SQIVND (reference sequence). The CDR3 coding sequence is TGTGCCAGTAGTATAGGCCCGACAGGGAGGTTCAATCAGCCCCAGCATTTT. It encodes CASSIGPTGRFNQPQHF.